These 3 T cell receptor beta chains came from one sample sequenced in a study of response to subunit inactivated influenza vaccine. TCRdb called the RT-PCR reads again in MiXCR, with one record for every CDR3 protein. This repertoire shows roughly 160,000 distinct CDR3 sequences, about 10% found once; its top ten account for 35% to 40%. Here the sequenced sample was CD8+ T cells sorted from PBMCs, taken around 25 months after vaccination. The receptors were sampled from a man in his fifties or sixties who received an inactivated influenza vaccine.

The gene calls are TRBV11-2 and TRBJ2-7; D ambiguous. V was pared by 1 base and J by 6 bases, with 10 bases between. Germline CDR1 is SGHAT and CDR2 is FQNNGV. The CDR3 length is 13 residues. CDR3 coding DNA: TGTGCCAGCAGCTTAGGTTTGGACGGCGAGCAGTACTTC. This sequence encodes CASSLGLDGEQYF. Combining the CDR3 with reference TRBV11-2 and TRBJ2-7 gives the whole variable domain EAGVAQSPRYKIIEKRQSVAFWCNPISGHATLYWYQQILGQGPKLLIQFQNNGVVDDSQLPKDRFSAERLKGVDSTLKIQPAKLEDSAVYLCASSLGLDGEQYFGPGTRLTVT.

This clonotype came up many times. This rearrangement joins TRBV28 to TRBJ2-3, with 8 bases matching TRBD1. Germline-derived CDR1 and CDR2 are MDHEN and SYDVKM. V dropped 3 bases and J dropped 2; count of bases not matched to a gene: 7. CDR3 length equals 16 residues. CDR3 sequence (DNA): TGTGCCAGCAGTTTTAGAACGGACAGGGTCACAGATACGCAGTATTTT. Translation gives CASSFRTDRVTDTQYF.

This clonotype was detected many times. This sequence joins TRBV6-2 or TRBV6-3 and TRBJ2-7; D not resolved. V lost 3 bases to trimming and J lost 2 bases, with 5 bases between them. The CDR3 covers 12 residues. CDR1 and CDR2 (germline): MNHEY, SVGEGT. The CDR3 region has the DNA TGTGCCAGCAGTTATTCTCCCTACGAGCAGTACTTC. Protein: CASSYSPYEQYF.